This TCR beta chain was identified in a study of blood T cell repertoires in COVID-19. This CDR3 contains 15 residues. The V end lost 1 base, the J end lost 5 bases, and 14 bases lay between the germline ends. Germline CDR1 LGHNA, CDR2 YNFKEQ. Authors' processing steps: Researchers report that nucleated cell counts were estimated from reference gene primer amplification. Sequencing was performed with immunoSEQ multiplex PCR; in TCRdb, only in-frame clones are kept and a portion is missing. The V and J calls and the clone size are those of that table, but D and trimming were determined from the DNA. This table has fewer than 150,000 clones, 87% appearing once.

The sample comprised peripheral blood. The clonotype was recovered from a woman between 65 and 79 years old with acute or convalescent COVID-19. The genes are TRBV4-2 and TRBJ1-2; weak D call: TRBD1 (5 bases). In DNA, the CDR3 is TGTGCCAGCAGCCAAGCTAGCGTGGGGGGGTATGGCTACACCTTC. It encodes CASSQASVGGYGYTF.